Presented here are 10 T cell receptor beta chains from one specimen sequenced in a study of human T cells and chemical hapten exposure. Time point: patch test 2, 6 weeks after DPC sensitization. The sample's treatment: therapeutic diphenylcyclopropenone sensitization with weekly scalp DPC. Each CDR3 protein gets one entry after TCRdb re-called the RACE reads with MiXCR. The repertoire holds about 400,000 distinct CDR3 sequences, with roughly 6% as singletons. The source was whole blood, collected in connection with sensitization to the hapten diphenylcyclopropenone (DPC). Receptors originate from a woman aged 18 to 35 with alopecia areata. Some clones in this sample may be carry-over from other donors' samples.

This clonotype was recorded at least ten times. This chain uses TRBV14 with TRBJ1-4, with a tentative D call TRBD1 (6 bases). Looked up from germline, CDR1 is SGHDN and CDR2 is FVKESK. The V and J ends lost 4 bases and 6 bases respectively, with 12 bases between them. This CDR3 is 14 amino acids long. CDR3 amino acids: CASSLDSTDEKLFF. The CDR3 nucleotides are TGTGCCAGCAGCCTGGACAGCACGGATGAAAAACTGTTTTTT.

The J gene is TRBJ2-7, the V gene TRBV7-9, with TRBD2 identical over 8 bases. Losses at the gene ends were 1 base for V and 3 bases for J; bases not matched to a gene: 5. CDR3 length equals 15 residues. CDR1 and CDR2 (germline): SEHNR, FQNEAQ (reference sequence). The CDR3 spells CASSLGGGQNYEQYF. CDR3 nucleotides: TGTGCCAGCAGCTTAGGCGGGGGGCAGAACTACGAGCAGTACTTC.

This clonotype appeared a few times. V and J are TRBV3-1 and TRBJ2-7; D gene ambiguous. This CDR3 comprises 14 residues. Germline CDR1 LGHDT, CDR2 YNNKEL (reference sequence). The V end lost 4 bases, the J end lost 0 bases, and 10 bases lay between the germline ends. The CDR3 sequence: CASSRDGISYEQYF. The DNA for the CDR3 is TGTGCCAGCAGCCGCGACGGCATCTCCTACGAGCAGTACTTC.

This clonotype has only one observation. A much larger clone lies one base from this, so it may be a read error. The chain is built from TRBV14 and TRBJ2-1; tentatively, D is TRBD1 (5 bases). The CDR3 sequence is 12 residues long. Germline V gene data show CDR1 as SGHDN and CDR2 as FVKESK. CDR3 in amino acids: CTSSFDSTEQFF. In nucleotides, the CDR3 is TGTACCAGCAGCTTCGACAGCACTGAGCAGTTCTTC.

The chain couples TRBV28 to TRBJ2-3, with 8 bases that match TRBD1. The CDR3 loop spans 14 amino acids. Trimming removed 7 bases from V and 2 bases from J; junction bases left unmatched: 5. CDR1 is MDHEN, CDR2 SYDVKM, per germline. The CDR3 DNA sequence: TGTGCCAGCAAAGGGACAGGACCCACAGATACGCAGTATTTT. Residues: CASKGTGPTDTQYF.

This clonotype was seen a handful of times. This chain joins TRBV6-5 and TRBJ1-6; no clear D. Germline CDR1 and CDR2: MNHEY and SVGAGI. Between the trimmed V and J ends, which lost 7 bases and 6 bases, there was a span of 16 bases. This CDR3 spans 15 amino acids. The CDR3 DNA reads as TGTGCCAGCAACCGCGGGCCAGAGTCTAATTCACCCCTCCACTTT. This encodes CASNRGPESNSPLHF.

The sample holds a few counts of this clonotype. The CDR3 loop reads CASSLQGARTEAFF. CDR3 coding DNA: TGTGCCAGCAGCCTTCAGGGGGCGCGGACTGAAGCTTTCTTT. V gene TRBV11-2 combines with J gene TRBJ1-1, with 8 bases lining up with TRBD1. Germline loops: CDR1 SGHAT, CDR2 FQNNGV. With 5 bases clipped from V and 5 bases from J, the junction kept 7 bases outside the gene matches. The CDR3 has 14 residues.

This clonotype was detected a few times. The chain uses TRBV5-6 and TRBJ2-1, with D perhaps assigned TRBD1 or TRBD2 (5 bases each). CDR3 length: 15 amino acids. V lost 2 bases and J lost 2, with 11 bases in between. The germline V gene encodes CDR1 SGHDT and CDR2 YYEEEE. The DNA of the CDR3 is TGTGCCAGCAGCTTAACCGGGGCCCCCTACAATGAGCAGTTCTTC. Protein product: CASSLTGAPYNEQFF.

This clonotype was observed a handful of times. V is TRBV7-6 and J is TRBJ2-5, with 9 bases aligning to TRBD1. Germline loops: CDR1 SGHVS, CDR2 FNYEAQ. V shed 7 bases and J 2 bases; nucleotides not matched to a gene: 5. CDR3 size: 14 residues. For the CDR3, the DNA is TGTGCCAGCACCCGAGGGACAGGGCAAGAGACCCAGTACTTC. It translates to CASTRGTGQETQYF.

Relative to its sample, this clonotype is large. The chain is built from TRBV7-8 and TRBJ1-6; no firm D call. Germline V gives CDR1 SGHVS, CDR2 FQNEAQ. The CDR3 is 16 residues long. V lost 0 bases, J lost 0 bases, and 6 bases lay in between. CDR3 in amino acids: CASSLAEASYNSPLHF. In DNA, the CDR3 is TGTGCCAGCAGCTTAGCCGAAGCCTCCTATAATTCACCCCTCCACTTT.